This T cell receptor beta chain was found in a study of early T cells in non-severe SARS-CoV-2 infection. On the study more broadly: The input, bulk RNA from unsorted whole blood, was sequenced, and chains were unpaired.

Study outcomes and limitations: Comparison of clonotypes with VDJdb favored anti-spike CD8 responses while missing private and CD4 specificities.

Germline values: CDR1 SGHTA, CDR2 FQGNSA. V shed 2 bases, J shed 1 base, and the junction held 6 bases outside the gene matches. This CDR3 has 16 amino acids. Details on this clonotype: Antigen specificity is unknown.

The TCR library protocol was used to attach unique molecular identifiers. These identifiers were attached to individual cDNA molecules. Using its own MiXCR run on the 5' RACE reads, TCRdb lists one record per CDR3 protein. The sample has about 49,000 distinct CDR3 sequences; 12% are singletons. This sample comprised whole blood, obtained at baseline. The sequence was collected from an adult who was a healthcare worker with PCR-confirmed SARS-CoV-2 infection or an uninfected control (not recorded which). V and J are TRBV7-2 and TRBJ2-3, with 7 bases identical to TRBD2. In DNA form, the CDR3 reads TGTGCCAGCAGCTTAACCCGGCTAGCGGGCACAGATACGCAGTATTTT. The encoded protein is CASSLTRLAGTDTQYF.